A single sample gave rise to the 28 T cell receptor beta chains below, sequenced in a study of OX40 agonist ivuxolimab in advanced cancers. Clones were sequenced by immunoSEQ multiplex PCR, and TCRdb holds only the in-frame ones, with some missing. The sample shows 55,000 or so clones, roughly 90% of them seen only once. This sample comprised CD4+ or CD8+ T cells sorted from blood, obtained in a trial of the OX40 agonist ivuxolimab. These receptors were obtained from an adult with an advanced solid tumor such as melanoma, head and neck, liver or kidney cancer.

V and J are TRBV4-1 and TRBJ2-7, with TRBD2 as a possible D gene (6 bases). This CDR3 spans 17 amino acids. Trimming cost V 0 bases and J 1 base, with 16 bases left between them. The V gene's germline CDR1 is MGHRA and CDR2 YSYEKL. DNA for the CDR3: TGCGCCAGCAGCCAAGATCGCGGGGCCACCGATTCCTACGAGCAGTACTTC. Translated, it gives CASSQDRGATDSYEQYF.

The chain carries TRBV10-3 and TRBJ2-2; 9 bases match TRBD1. The CDR3 spans 14 residues. V lost 4 bases to trimming and J lost 6 bases; unmatched junction nucleotides: 3. Germline lookup yields CDR1 ENHRY and CDR2 SYGVKD. This CDR3 is CAISGQGDAGELFF. CDR3 nucleotide sequence: TGTGCCATCAGTGGACAGGGGGACGCCGGGGAGCTGTTTTTT.

J is TRBJ2-5 and V is TRBV5-1, with TRBD1 matching 7 bases. Germline lookup yields CDR1 SGHRS and CDR2 YFSETQ. V lost 4 bases and J lost 3; bases outside the gene matches: 6. The CDR3 loop spans 14 amino acids. CDR3 nucleotide sequence: TGCGCCAGCAGCCCGGGACAGACTAAAGAGACCCAGTACTTC. Protein product: CASSPGQTKETQYF.

About this clone itself: The CDR3 end shows no conserved phenylalanine or tryptophan, and so a read error is likely. The DNA is left out, because the CDR3 cannot be placed on it with certainty; the CDR3 is given as TCRdb lists it. This CDR3 reads CASSQGGGLFI. The chain is built from TRBV4-1 and TRBJ2-7. The CDR3 is 11 residues long, ends included. CDR1 and CDR2 (germline): MGHRA, YSYEKL.

J is TRBJ1-2 and V is TRBV28; D call uncertain. The CDR3 extends over 15 amino acids. The V and J ends lost 3 bases and 4 bases respectively, with 15 bases between them. Germline V gives CDR1 MDHEN, CDR2 SYDVKM. CDR3 in DNA: TGTGCCAGCAGTTTGGGAGGCGCGAACTCCTATGGCTACACCTTC. Residues: CASSLGGANSYGYTF.

The chain is built from TRBV19 and TRBJ2-7; 9 positions match TRBD1. The V and J ends lost 5 bases and 2 bases, in that order; junction bases with no gene match: 7. CDR1 LNHDA and CDR2 SQIVND come from the germline V gene (reference sequence). The CDR3 sequence is 15 residues long. Here the CDR3 DNA reads TGTGCCAGTAGTCCGGAACAGGGGGCCCCCTACGAGCAGTACTTC. Amino acid sequence: CASSPEQGAPYEQYF.

The chain couples TRBV18 to TRBJ1-1; possibly TRBD1 for D (5 bases). Trimming removed 0 bases from V and 0 bases from J, with 11 bases in between. Looked up from germline, CDR1 is KGHSH and CDR2 is LQKENI. The CDR3 has 16 amino acids. The CDR3 loop reads CASSPPGLPVNTEAFF. The CDR3 bases are TGTGCCAGCTCACCACCGGGACTACCTGTGAACACTGAAGCTTTCTTT.

The CDR3 is CASSTRDRGHRETQYF. CDR3 coding DNA: TGTGCCAGCAGCACTAGGGACAGGGGGCATAGGGAGACCCAGTACTTC. The J gene is TRBJ2-5, the V gene TRBV7-9; 12 nucleotides line up with TRBD1. The germline V gene encodes CDR1 SEHNR and CDR2 FQNEAQ (reference sequence). V lost 5 bases to trimming and J lost 5 bases; unmatched junction nucleotides: 9. The CDR3 loop spans 16 amino acids.

The chain employs TRBV25-1 and TRBJ1-1, with no clear D. The CDR3 is 15 residues long. The germline V gene has CDR1 MGHDK and CDR2 SYGVNS. V dropped 5 bases and J dropped 0 bases, with 13 bases sitting between them. The CDR3 nucleotides read TGTGCCAGCAGTCCAACCCCAATCCTGAACACTGAAGCTTTCTTT. Its protein is CASSPTPILNTEAFF.

This chain links TRBV7-6 with TRBJ2-5; the match to TRBD2 covers 11 bases. This CDR3 contains 14 residues. Per germline, CDR1 SGHVS and CDR2 FNYEAQ. The trim removed 5 bases at V and 5 bases at J, leaving 4 bases unmatched. CDR3 DNA: TGTGCCAGCAGCCCCTGGACTAGCGGGGAGACCCAGTACTTC. Residues: CASSPWTSGETQYF. The whole variable domain, filled in from reference TRBV7-6 and TRBJ2-5, reads GAGVSQSPRYKVTKRGQDVALRCDPISGHVSLYWYRQALGQGPEFLTYFNYEAQQDKSGLPNDRFSAERPEGSISTLTIQRTEQRDSAMYRCASSPWTSGETQYFGPGTRLLVL.

The genes are TRBV19 and TRBJ2-6; perhaps TRBD2 as D (6 bases). Germline V CDR1 and CDR2: LNHDA, SQIVND (reference sequence). V dropped 4 bases and J dropped 0 bases, with 13 bases sitting between them. The CDR3 consists of 17 residues. The CDR3 region is CASSKGLSNSGANVLTF. The CDR3, as DNA: TGTGCCAGTAGTAAGGGACTGAGTAACTCTGGGGCCAACGTCCTGACTTTC.

The gene calls are TRBV27 and TRBJ2-7, with 15 bases matching TRBD2. The V gene end was trimmed by 6 bases and the J gene end by 2 bases; junction bases not matched to a gene: 8. The CDR3 runs 17 residues. Per the germline V gene, CDR1 is MNHEY and CDR2 is SMNVEV (reference sequence). This chain's CDR3 is CASSGGGLAGGAYEQYF. As DNA, the CDR3 is TGTGCCAGCAGCGGGGGAGGACTAGCGGGAGGGGCCTACGAGCAGTACTTC.

The V and J genes are TRBV11-3 and TRBJ2-5; TRBD2 agrees at 12 bases. Germline-derived CDR1 and CDR2 are SGHNT and YENEEA. The V segment lost 5 bases and the J segment 5 bases; nucleotides outside the gene matches: 9. The CDR3 is made up of 16 amino acids. The CDR3 sequence is CASSHTGLAGRETQYF. The CDR3 nucleotides are TGTGCCAGCAGCCACACAGGACTAGCGGGACGGGAGACCCAGTACTTC.

The chain is built from TRBV5-4 and TRBJ2-6; the D gene is possibly TRBD2 (5 bases). Germline V gene sequence: CDR1 SGHNT, CDR2 YYREEE (reference sequence). V gave up 2 bases and J gave up 0 bases, with 12 bases separating them. The CDR3 covers 17 residues. The CDR3 spells CASSFAGGSSGANVLTF. CDR3 DNA sequence: TGTGCCAGCAGCTTCGCAGGAGGCAGCTCTGGGGCCAACGTCCTGACTTTC.

J is TRBJ1-1 and V is TRBV6-5; D ambiguous. The CDR3 loop spans 15 amino acids. V shed 0 bases and J shed 1 base, with 9 bases lying between them. Germline V gene lookup returns CDR1 MNHEY and CDR2 SVGAGI. CDR3 sequence: CASSYSRAGNTEAFF. Written as DNA, the CDR3 is TGTGCCAGCAGTTACTCGAGGGCGGGGAACACTGAAGCTTTCTTT.

The gene calls are TRBV30 and TRBJ2-1; tentatively, D is TRBD1 (5 bases). Per germline, CDR1 GTSNPN and CDR2 SVGIG (reference sequence). V shed 5 bases and J shed 12 bases, with 32 bases lying between them. The length of the CDR3 is 17 residues. The CDR3 loop is CAWSTPSGWDSDKTQFF. In DNA, the CDR3 is TGTGCCTGGTCAACCCCGAGTGGGTGGGATTCGGACAAGACGCAGTTCTTC.

V and J are TRBV7-2 and TRBJ2-2; weak D call: TRBD2 (5 bases). The V gene lost 5 bases and the J gene lost 7 bases, with 14 bases spanning the gap. This CDR3 has 14 amino acids. The germline V gene encodes CDR1 SGHTA and CDR2 FQGNSA. CDR3 residues: CASSPEGTGGELFF. CDR3 DNA: TGTGCCAGCAGCCCAGAGGGTACCGGCGGGGAGCTGTTTTTT.

The V call is TRBV9, the J call TRBJ1-3; 8 bases are a match to TRBD1. The germline V gene encodes CDR1 SGDLS and CDR2 YYNGEE. This CDR3 comprises 16 residues. The junction had 9 bases not matched to a gene; V was cut back by 3 bases and J by 4 bases. CDR3 residues: CASSAMQGARGNTIYF. The CDR3 DNA is TGTGCCAGCAGCGCTATGCAGGGGGCGAGGGGAAACACCATATATTTT.

The CDR3 bases are TGTGCCAGTAGTATAGGGGCCACGCAGTTCTTC. Translated: CASSIGATQFF. The chain links TRBV19 to TRBJ2-1; D gene unclear. The CDR3 sequence is 11 residues long. CDR1 and CDR2 (germline): LNHDA, SQIVND (reference sequence). The V end was cut by 1 base, the J end by 12 bases, with 7 bases between.

This clone was counted a single time. The chain carries TRBV18 and TRBJ1-1, with no clear D. The CDR3 spans 12 residues. CDR1 is KGHSH, CDR2 LQKENI, per germline. V dropped 5 bases and J dropped 5 bases, with 9 bases sitting between them. The CDR3 loop is CASSIVRTEAFF. The CDR3 DNA is TGTGCCAGCTCAATCGTGAGGACTGAAGCTTTCTTT.

This clone came up once. The V gene is TRBV19, the J gene TRBJ2-1; no definite D call. Trimming removed 5 bases from V and 5 bases from J, with 10 bases in between. Germline V gives CDR1 LNHDA, CDR2 SQIVND (reference sequence). The CDR3 sequence is 13 residues long. CDR3 in DNA: TGTGCCAGTAGTCCCGTCTGGAACAATGAGCAGTTCTTC. Translation: CASSPVWNNEQFF.

This clone was found a few times. The chain links TRBV6-1 to TRBJ2-4, with 9 bases matching TRBD1. Germline trimming cut 1 base from V and 6 bases from J; bases unmatched to any gene: 4. Germline CDR1 reads MNHNS; CDR2 reads SASEGT. The CDR3 contains 15 residues. CDR3 nucleotides: TGTGCCAGCAGTGAAGGGGAGACAGGGGGAAACATTCAGTACTTC. Translation: CASSEGETGGNIQYF.

The chain carries TRBV10-2 and TRBJ2-3; a possible D gene is TRBD2 (6 bases). The CDR3 totals 14 residues. V lost 3 bases and J 2 bases, leaving 9 bases between the germline ends. Germline lookup yields CDR1 WSHSY and CDR2 SAAADI. The CDR3 loop is CASSDSGVTDTQYF. The CDR3 DNA sequence: TGCGCCAGCAGTGACTCGGGGGTCACAGATACGCAGTATTTT.

The J gene is TRBJ2-1, the V gene TRBV5-1; either TRBD1 or TRBD2 may supply D (5 bases each). The CDR3 is 15 residues long. Germline V gene data show CDR1 as SGHRS and CDR2 as YFSETQ. Trimming took 0 bases from V and 1 from J, leaving 8 bases between them. The CDR3 nucleotides are TGCGCCAGCAGCTTGGATGGGGGATCCTACAATGAGCAGTTCTTC. Encoded protein: CASSLDGGSYNEQFF.

The V and J genes are TRBV2 and TRBJ1-1, with a possible D match to TRBD1 (5 bases). This CDR3 region has 14 residues. Germline CDR1 and CDR2: SNHLY and FYNNEI. Trimming removed 10 bases at V and 3 bases at J, with 18 bases between. As DNA, the CDR3 is TGTGCCACCCTCAGGAGGGGACGGGACACTGAAGCTTTCTTT. The encoded protein is CATLRRGRDTEAFF.

The chain is built from TRBV10-3 and TRBJ2-3; the match to TRBD2 covers 13 bases. In germline, CDR1 is ENHRY, CDR2 SYGVKD. J gave up 2 bases and V 2 bases, and 1 base lay outside the gene matches. The CDR3 contains 16 residues. CDR3 region: CAISEGLAGATDTQYF. CDR3 sequence (DNA): TGTGCCATCAGTGAGGGACTAGCGGGAGCCACAGATACGCAGTATTTT.

The chain joins TRBV19 to TRBJ2-5; unclear D gene. Germline CDR1 and CDR2: LNHDA and SQIVND (reference sequence). The CDR3 runs to 17 residues. Trimming pared 3 bases from V and 1 base from J, leaving 18 bases between. The CDR3: CASSIFSSALSQETQYF. The CDR3 DNA follows: TGTGCCAGTAGTATTTTTTCCAGCGCCTTATCCCAAGAGACCCAGTACTTC.

DNA for the CDR3: TGTGCCAGCAGTTACTCGGCATCGGGCAAAAACATTCAGTACTTC. Translated, it gives CASSYSASGKNIQYF. V is TRBV6-5 and J is TRBJ2-4; D is unresolved. This CDR3 has 15 amino acids. CDR1 MNHEY and CDR2 SVGAGI come from the germline V gene. The ends were cut back, 0 bases at V and 3 bases at J, with 9 bases in the middle.